These 25 T cell receptor beta chains came from one sample sequenced in a study of human T cells and chemical hapten exposure. The time point here: patch test 3, about 24 weeks after DPC sensitization. The treatment here: therapeutic diphenylcyclopropenone sensitization with weekly scalp DPC. TCRdb redid the calling of the RACE reads with MiXCR, one entry per CDR3 protein. Among around 27,000 distinct CDR3 sequences listed, 5% to 6% were seen once. Sequenced material: whole blood, taken in connection with sensitization to the hapten diphenylcyclopropenone (DPC). Source of these receptors: a young man with alopecia areata. Some clones in this sample may be carry-over from other donors' samples.

This clonotype was counted many times. The chain joins TRBV7-9 to TRBJ2-3; D call uncertain. The CDR3 is made up of 14 amino acids. The V end lost 5 bases, the J end lost 0 bases, and 9 bases lay between the germline ends. Looked up from germline, CDR1 is SEHNR and CDR2 is FQNEAQ (reference sequence). The CDR3 DNA follows: TGTGCCAGCAGCCCCGCCGAGAGCACAGATACGCAGTATTTT. This gives the protein CASSPAESTDTQYF.

There are a few counts of this clonotype. V is TRBV19 and J is TRBJ1-2; D is unclear. This CDR3 region has 13 residues. Germline V gene data show CDR1 as LNHDA and CDR2 as SQIVND (reference sequence). The V end was cut by 6 bases, the J end by 6 bases, with 14 bases between. The CDR3 nucleotides read TGTGCCAGTAGGTGGGGAGCGTTCGATGGCTACACCTTC. The encoded protein is CASRWGAFDGYTF.

The table lists this clonotype with many counts. J is TRBJ1-6 and V is TRBV6-5; maybe TRBD1 (5 bases). Germline loops: CDR1 MNHEY, CDR2 SVGAGI. The CDR3 is 15 amino acids. V shed 0 bases and J shed 5 bases, with 8 bases lying between them. The CDR3 bases are TGTGCCAGCAGTTACTCGATAGGGGATAATTCACCCCTCCACTTT. Residues: CASSYSIGDNSPLHF.

This clonotype was found many times. CDR3 protein: CASTPDRAGVPGNEQFF. The CDR3 nucleotides are TGTGCCAGCACTCCCGACCGGGCGGGGGTCCCCGGGAATGAGCAGTTCTTC. This sequence joins TRBV27 and TRBJ2-1; 7 bases agree with TRBD2. Per germline, CDR1 MNHEY and CDR2 SMNVEV (reference sequence). With 7 bases clipped from V and 7 bases from J, the junction kept 19 bases outside the gene matches. The CDR3 runs 17 residues.

This clonotype showed up many times. The V gene is TRBV7-9, the J gene TRBJ2-7; 9 bases are shared with TRBD1. In germline, CDR1 is SEHNR, CDR2 FQNEAQ (reference sequence). This CDR3 is built from 13 residues. Trimming cost V 5 bases and J 7 bases; bases outside gene matches: 6. The CDR3 region is CASSLRDRVEQYF. CDR3 nucleotides: TGTGCCAGCAGCCTCCGGGACAGGGTGGAGCAGTACTTC.

This clonotype appeared many times. The V call is TRBV7-2, the J call TRBJ2-7; D is unresolved. Germline CDR1 is SGHTA and CDR2 is FQGNSA. The germline V and J ends were trimmed by 2 bases and 0 bases, with 11 bases remaining between them. The CDR3 consists of 15 residues. This chain's CDR3 is CASSLQDGFSYEQYF. As DNA, the CDR3 is TGTGCCAGCAGCTTACAGGACGGCTTCTCCTACGAGCAGTACTTC.

This clonotype was seen repeatedly, ten times or more. The rearrangement links TRBV6-5 to TRBJ1-1; possible D gene TRBD1, 6 bases. The CDR3 is 15 residues long. Germline V CDR1 and CDR2: MNHEY, SVGAGI. Trimming took off 6 bases at V and 2 bases at J, with 16 bases between the two ends. The CDR3 sequence is CASRTPGHKNTEAFF. In DNA, the CDR3 is TGTGCCAGCAGGACGCCGGGACATAAAAACACTGAAGCTTTCTTT.

This clonotype was observed at least ten times. V gene TRBV11-2 combines with J gene TRBJ2-5; 7 nucleotides line up with TRBD1. The ends lost 5 bases at V and 2 bases at J; junction bases unmatched: 2. The CDR3 extends over 13 amino acids. The germline V gene encodes CDR1 SGHAT and CDR2 FQNNGV. In DNA, the CDR3 is TGTGCCAGCAGCGGGACAGCGCAAGAGACCCAGTACTTC. This sequence encodes CASSGTAQETQYF.

This clonotype came up a few times. A much bigger clone sits one base away, suggesting this may be a read error. V usage is TRBV12-3 or TRBV12-4 and J usage is TRBJ1-5; 9 bases fit TRBD1. The CDR3 has 14 amino acids. The CDR3 DNA follows: TGTGCCGGCAGCCCAACAGGGGGCGGTCAGCCCCAGCATTTT. It specifies CAGSPTGGGQPQHF.

This clonotype was found many times. For the CDR3, the DNA is TGCAGCGCCCACGGGACAGGGTTAGACTATGGCTACACCTTC. Encoded protein: CSAHGTGLDYGYTF. The chain joins TRBV29-1 to TRBJ1-2, with TRBD1 matching over 9 bases. J gave up 3 bases and V 7 bases, and 9 bases lay outside the gene matches. This CDR3 comprises 14 residues. Looked up from germline, CDR1 is SQVTM and CDR2 is ANQGSEA.

Many counts were recorded for this clonotype. This chain links TRBV6-5 with TRBJ2-7, with 7 bases identical to TRBD1. Per germline, CDR1 MNHEY and CDR2 SVGAGI. The V gene end was trimmed by 5 bases and the J gene end by 3 bases; junction bases not matched to a gene: 10. The CDR3 contains 15 residues. CDR3 in DNA: TGTGCCAGCAGTATCCAGGGGGATAGGAGCTACGAGCAGTACTTC. Encoded protein: CASSIQGDRSYEQYF.

There are many counts of this clonotype. The chain is built from TRBV7-2 and TRBJ2-1, with a weak D call TRBD2 (6 bases). CDR1 SGHTA and CDR2 FQGNSA come from the germline V gene. Trimming took off 2 bases at V and 7 bases at J, with 21 bases between the two ends. There are 17 residues in the CDR3. CDR3 residues: CASSLRLVVSAGNEQFF. The CDR3 bases are TGTGCCAGCAGCTTAAGACTAGTGGTGAGTGCTGGGAATGAGCAGTTCTTC. Based on the CDR3 plus reference TRBV7-2 and TRBJ2-1, the full variable domain is GAGVSQSPSNKVTEKGKDVELRCDPISGHTALYWYRQSLGQGLEFLIYFQGNSAPDKSGLPSDRFSAERTGGSVSTLTIQRTQQEDSAVYLCASSLRLVVSAGNEQFFGPGTRLTVL.

This clonotype was counted ten times or more. The CDR3 here is CSAMSQGTMNTEAFF. CDR3 nucleotide sequence: TGCAGCGCCATGAGCCAGGGGACCATGAACACTGAAGCTTTCTTT. V and J are TRBV29-1 and TRBJ1-1; weak D call: TRBD1 (6 bases). The length of the CDR3 is 15 residues. Between the trimmed V and J ends, which lost 7 bases and 0 bases, there was a span of 18 bases. The germline CDR1 and CDR2 sequences are SQVTM and ANQGSEA.

This clonotype has at least ten counts. The chain couples TRBV12-3 or TRBV12-4 to TRBJ1-1; D call uncertain. This CDR3 is 21 amino acids long. V lost 1 base to trimming and J lost 5 bases, with 32 bases between them. The CDR3 is CASSLGPLSPTEALSPTEAFF. In nucleotides, the CDR3 is TGTGCCAGCAGTTTAGGCCCCTTGAGTCCAACTGAAGCCTTGAGTCCAACTGAAGCTTTCTTT.

In its sample, this clonotype was seen many times. The chain is built from TRBV3-1 and TRBJ1-4; D remains unclear. This CDR3 region has 16 residues. The germline V gene encodes CDR1 LGHDT and CDR2 YNNKEL (reference sequence). The V gene lost 0 bases and the J gene lost 0 bases, with 8 bases spanning the gap. The CDR3 bases are TGTGCCAGCAGCCAAGATTGGGCTGCAACTAATGAAAAACTGTTTTTT. Residues: CASSQDWAATNEKLFF.

At least ten counts were recorded for this clonotype. This chain uses TRBV7-2 with TRBJ1-5, with D perhaps TRBD1 (5 bases). V was pared by 5 bases and J by 5 bases, with 10 bases between. Germline CDR1 is SGHTA and CDR2 is FQGNSA. This CDR3 spans 13 amino acids. The CDR3: CASSQGPDQPQHF. DNA of the CDR3: TGTGCCAGCAGCCAGGGCCCCGATCAGCCCCAGCATTTT.

The chain carries TRBV3-1 and TRBJ2-7, with TRBD2 matching 10 bases. The V gene end was trimmed by 1 base and the J gene end by 3 bases; junction bases not matched to a gene: 3. This CDR3 contains 15 residues. Germline CDR1 reads LGHDT; CDR2 reads YNNKEL (reference sequence). The CDR3 region is CASSQASGSFYEQYF. The CDR3, as DNA: TGTGCCAGCAGCCAAGCTAGCGGGAGCTTCTACGAGCAGTACTTC.

This clonotype has at least ten counts. This chain links TRBV27 with TRBJ1-2; weak D call: TRBD1 (6 bases). V was trimmed by 5 bases and J by 4 bases, leaving 17 bases between them. The CDR3 is 15 residues long. Germline CDR1 reads MNHEY; CDR2 reads SMNVEV (reference sequence). The CDR3 bases are TGTGCCAGCAGTCACGGGGGGCGGCAGGGCTATGGCTACACCTTC. Translating gives CASSHGGRQGYGYTF.

This clonotype has a count of ten or more. This chain joins TRBV29-1 and TRBJ1-2; TRBD1 matches 9 bases. The junction had 14 bases not matched to a gene; V was cut back by 0 bases and J by 6 bases. The CDR3 runs to 17 residues. CDR1 and CDR2 from the germline V gene are SQVTM and ANQGSEA. The CDR3 nucleotides read TGCAGCGTTGAAGATTGGGACAGGGATCAACTTCTGGATGGCTACACCTTC. This translates into CSVEDWDRDQLLDGYTF.

There are many counts of this clonotype. The rearrangement links TRBV13 to TRBJ1-6; TRBD1 is a possible D gene (6 bases). CDR3 length equals 14 residues. CDR1 PRHDT and CDR2 FYEKMQ come from the germline V gene (reference sequence). Trimming removed 5 bases at V and 4 bases at J, with 9 bases between. The CDR3 region is CASSRTDYNSPLHF. The DNA for the CDR3 is TGTGCCAGCAGCCGGACAGATTATAATTCACCCCTCCACTTT.

This clonotype was recorded at least ten times. The chain joins TRBV7-3 to TRBJ2-5; 8 bases align to TRBD2. The CDR3 contains 16 residues. Unmatched junction bases numbered 9, after V lost 5 bases and J lost 1 base. Germline V gene data show CDR1 as SGHTA and CDR2 as FQGTGA. The CDR3 region is CASSPRGGAFQETQYF. CDR3 DNA sequence: TGTGCCAGCAGCCCCCGGGGGGGCGCTTTCCAAGAGACCCAGTACTTC.

This clonotype occurred many times. The rearrangement uses TRBV12-5 and TRBJ1-2; D remains unclear. Trimming left V 0 bases short and J 3 bases short, with 17 bases between. This CDR3 comprises 17 residues. The germline gives CDR1 LGHNT, CDR2 FRNRAP. CDR3 nucleotides: TGTGCTAGTGGTTTGGTATTGCGTTCCCACGAGGACTATGGCTACACCTTC. Protein product: CASGLVLRSHEDYGYTF.

This clonotype was observed at least ten times. This rearrangement joins TRBV12-3 or TRBV12-4 to TRBJ2-3; D is undetermined. This CDR3 is 11 amino acids long. The V and J ends lost 8 bases and 9 bases respectively, with 12 bases between them. The CDR3 nucleotides are TGTGCCAGCGGAGACATGAAAACGCAGTATTTT. Residues: CASGDMKTQYF.

This clonotype was counted at least ten times. The genes are TRBV2 and TRBJ2-2; D not certain. The CDR3 length is 14 residues. The V gene lost 5 bases and the J gene lost 4 bases, with 11 bases spanning the gap. From germline, CDR1 is SNHLY and CDR2 FYNNEI. The CDR3 spells CASSMSRSTGELFF. Written as DNA, the CDR3 is TGTGCCAGCAGTATGTCACGGAGCACCGGGGAGCTGTTTTTT.

At least ten counts were recorded for this clonotype. The rearrangement joins TRBV6-4 to TRBJ2-1; TRBD1 matches 9 bases. The CDR3 sequence is 15 residues long. Germline CDR1 MRHNA, CDR2 SNTAGT. J gave up 8 bases and V 4 bases, and 9 bases lay outside the gene matches. The CDR3 DNA follows: TGTGCCAGCAGTGGATCGACAGGGGGATCGGATGAGCAGTTCTTC. It specifies CASSGSTGGSDEQFF.